These T cell receptor beta chains were read from a single sample in a study of OX40 agonist ivuxolimab in advanced cancers. The method was immunoSEQ multiplex PCR; TCRdb's version includes in-frame clones alone and lacks a portion of them. The sample includes 90,000 to 150,000 clones, roughly nine tenths seen only once; the top ten take 0.55%. Specimen: CD4+ or CD8+ T cells sorted from blood, collected in a trial of the OX40 agonist ivuxolimab. Every receptor here comes from an adult with an advanced solid tumor such as melanoma, head and neck, liver or kidney cancer. The CDR3 runs from the conserved cysteine through the conserved F or W. The order of the fields is clone size, V gene, CDR3 protein. Clone size is given for some rows only: seen once, a few or many times, or a class if the clone is expanded.

size: NA; V: TRBV19; CDR3: CASSWGSEQFF
size: NA; V: TRBV6-1; CDR3: CASIEGVSNQPQHF
size: NA; V: TRBV14; CDR3: CASSQGGTYYNEQFF
size: once; V: TRBV10-2; CDR3: CASSDRAISGNTIYF
size: NA; V: TRBV30; CDR3: CAWSPGINQPQHF
size: NA; V: TRBV28; CDR3: CASSLALASNNEQFF
size: NA; V: TRBV30; CDR3: CAWTLPGNQPQHF
size: once; V: TRBV28; CDR3: CASSPHPNYGYTF
size: NA; V: TRBV2; CDR3: CASSEIGAQRAGGPPQYF
size: once; V: TRBV6-5; CDR3: CASRGTGIFYEQYF
size: once; V: TRBV27; CDR3: CASSSPKLAGGSTDTQYF
size: NA; V: TRBV30; CDR3: CAWSTARTELNTEAFF
size: NA; V: TRBV6-5; CDR3: CASSSGDRWDTIYF